This is a list of T cell receptor beta chains from one sample in a study of blood T cell repertoires in COVID-19. Profiled with immunoSEQ multiplex PCR; TCRdb holds only in-frame clones, not every one. The sample includes approximately 80,000 clones, under 85% of them seen just once. The sequencing sample was made of peripheral blood. The receptors stem from a human donor in a cohort sampled during active COVID-19. Each CDR3 is given with its conserved first and last residue. The order of the fields is CDR3 DNA, CDR3 protein, D gene, J gene, V gene, clone size. The D gene is left open where the match is weak. The size of a clone is reported for some rows only, either as once, few or many, or as a class for expanded clones.

DNA: TGCGCCAGCAGCTTGGACAGTTCCAATCAGCCCCAGCATTTT; CDR3: CASSLDSSNQPQHF; D: .; J: TRBJ1-5; V: TRBV5-1; size: .
DNA: TGTGCCAGCAGCTTGCCAGCGGGACTGTGCACTGAAGCTTTCTTT; CDR3: CASSLPAGLCTEAFF; D: .; J: TRBJ1-1; V: TRBV7-7; size: .
DNA: TGTGCCAGCAGCTTATTTGGGACAGGGAATTCACCCCTCCACTTT; CDR3: CASSLFGTGNSPLHF; D: TRBD1; J: TRBJ1-6; V: TRBV7-3; size: .
DNA: TGTGCCAGCAGAGTTTCAGGGGCGGTTGGAAACACCATATATTTT; CDR3: CASRVSGAVGNTIYF; D: .; J: TRBJ1-3; V: TRBV6-5; size: .
DNA: TGTGCCAGCAGTGACGGAGGACAGGGCCGAGGGAAACTGTTTTTT; CDR3: CASSDGGQGRGKLFF; D: TRBD1; J: TRBJ1-4; V: TRBV6-1; size: .
DNA: TGTGCCAGCAGCTTAAGCGGCAGCTCCTACGAGCAGTACTTC; CDR3: CASSLSGSSYEQYF; D: .; J: TRBJ2-7; V: TRBV7-3; size: few
DNA: TGTGCCAGCAGTTGGACAGGGTCCAATCAGCCCCAGCATTTT; CDR3: CASSWTGSNQPQHF; D: TRBD1; J: TRBJ1-5; V: TRBV6-2/TRBV6-3; size: few
DNA: TGCAGCGCCTCCGGGACTAGCGGGGCCGGGGCCAACGTCCTGACTTTC; CDR3: CSASGTSGAGANVLTF; D: TRBD2; J: TRBJ2-6; V: TRBV29-1; size: .
DNA: TGCAGCGCTTCGGCGGGACTTTCGAGCTCCTACGAGCAGTACTTC; CDR3: CSASAGLSSSYEQYF; D: .; J: TRBJ2-7; V: TRBV29-1; size: .
DNA: TGTGCCAGCAGCCTGGGCGGGGGTCCCACCGGGGAGCTGTTTTTT; CDR3: CASSLGGGPTGELFF; D: TRBD2; J: TRBJ2-2; V: TRBV5-4; size: .
DNA: TGTGCCAGCAGTTTTGCGGGGGCGCAATGGGGAGGCTACACCTTC; CDR3: CASSFAGAQWGGYTF; D: .; J: TRBJ1-2; V: TRBV27; size: few
DNA: TGTGCCAGCAGTATCAGGGGGCGAAGCTACACCTTC; CDR3: CASSIRGRSYTF; D: TRBD1; J: TRBJ1-2; V: TRBV28; size: .
DNA: TGTGCCAGCAGCCCGGGGGGCCAGGGGAGCTCCTACAATGAGCAGTTCTTC; CDR3: CASSPGGQGSSYNEQFF; D: .; J: TRBJ2-1; V: TRBV5-4; size: .
DNA: TGTGCCAGCTCGTGGACTAGCGGGGGCCCACCGGAGACCCAGTACTTC; CDR3: CASSWTSGGPPETQYF; D: TRBD2; J: TRBJ2-5; V: TRBV18; size: .
DNA: TGCGCCAGCAGCACCGGACAGGGGCGGCGGCAGAAGTTCTTC; CDR3: CASSTGQGRRQKFF; D: TRBD1; J: TRBJ2-1; V: TRBV5-1; size: .
DNA: TGTGCCAGCACAGACGGGAATTCACCCCTCCACTTT; CDR3: CASTDGNSPLHF; D: .; J: TRBJ1-6; V: TRBV6-5; size: .
DNA: TGTGCCAGCAGTTTGATGGAGGCCAGGGGGCAATCAGATCAGCCCCAGCATTTT; CDR3: CASSLMEARGQSDQPQHF; D: TRBD1; J: TRBJ1-5; V: TRBV28; size: .
DNA: TGTGCCAGCAGCCAAGGGGACAGGGACCCCTATAATTCACCCCTCCACTTT; CDR3: CASSQGDRDPYNSPLHF; D: TRBD1; J: TRBJ1-6; V: TRBV4-2; size: .
DNA: TGTGCCAGCAGCTGGTTGAGAGCGGACACCATATATTTT; CDR3: CASSWLRADTIYF; D: .; J: TRBJ1-3; V: TRBV5-5; size: .
DNA: TGTGCCAGCAGTGAAGCGGAGGGACAGGGTCATGGCTACACCTTC; CDR3: CASSEAEGQGHGYTF; D: TRBD1; J: TRBJ1-2; V: TRBV6-1; size: few
DNA: TGTGCCTGGAGTCAAGACACCCGCTACGAGCAGTACTTC; CDR3: CAWSQDTRYEQYF; D: .; J: TRBJ2-7; V: TRBV30; size: .
DNA: TGCGCCAGCAGCCGCATCGGGGACACTGAAGCTTTCTTT; CDR3: CASSRIGDTEAFF; D: .; J: TRBJ1-1; V: TRBV5-1; size: few
DNA: TGTGCCAGCAGTTTATTCATGGACAGCAGCTCCTACGAGCAGTACTTC; CDR3: CASSLFMDSSSYEQYF; D: .; J: TRBJ2-7; V: TRBV27; size: .
DNA: TGCGCCAGCAGTCTTAACCCGGGACAGGGAAATTCGCCCCTCCACTTT; CDR3: CASSLNPGQGNSPLHF; D: TRBD1; J: TRBJ1-6; V: TRBV5-1; size: .
DNA: TGCAGCGTTGTCGAAGGGGCAGGGGGCTCCTACGAGCAGTACTTC; CDR3: CSVVEGAGGSYEQYF; D: TRBD1; J: TRBJ2-7; V: TRBV29-1; size: .
DNA: TGCGCCAGCAGCTTGCCAGGGGGTCGCGAGCAGTACTTC; CDR3: CASSLPGGREQYF; D: TRBD1; J: TRBJ2-7; V: TRBV5-1; size: .
DNA: TGCGCCAGCAGCCTCGCGATTGAGAGCACAGATACGCAGTATTTT; CDR3: CASSLAIESTDTQYF; D: .; J: TRBJ2-3; V: TRBV4-1; size: .
DNA: TGTGCCAGCAGTGCCCCGGGACAGGGTGGATTTTCCTATAATTCACCCCTCCACTTT; CDR3: CASSAPGQGGFSYNSPLHF; D: TRBD1; J: TRBJ1-6; V: TRBV6-1; size: few
DNA: TGTGCCAGAAGCCTCGGGAGACAGGGGCCTACTCCCTACGAGCAGTACTTC; CDR3: CARSLGRQGPTPYEQYF; D: TRBD1; J: TRBJ2-7; V: TRBV5-3; size: .
DNA: TGTGCCAGCAGCTTAGGTGGCAGAGGATACGAGCAGTACTTC; CDR3: CASSLGGRGYEQYF; D: .; J: TRBJ2-7; V: TRBV7-2; size: .
DNA: TGTGCCAGCACCCGGACAGGGAGCTACGAGCAGTACTTC; CDR3: CASTRTGSYEQYF; D: TRBD1; J: TRBJ2-7; V: TRBV11-3; size: few
DNA: TGTGCCTGGAGAAGGGGGCAGGGCACTGAAGCTTTCTTT; CDR3: CAWRRGQGTEAFF; D: TRBD1; J: TRBJ1-1; V: TRBV30; size: .
DNA: TGTGCCAGCAGTTACGGCGGGGCGGGGAGAGATACGCAGTATTTT; CDR3: CASSYGGAGRDTQYF; D: .; J: TRBJ2-3; V: TRBV6-2/TRBV6-3; size: .
DNA: TGTGCCAGCAGTGGGGACAATCAAGAGACCCAGTACTTC; CDR3: CASSGDNQETQYF; D: .; J: TRBJ2-5; V: TRBV2; size: .
DNA: TGTGCCAGCAGCCCTCCCCTCTGGAGCGGGGTGTACAATGAGCAGTTCTTC; CDR3: CASSPPLWSGVYNEQFF; D: TRBD2; J: TRBJ2-1; V: TRBV7-9; size: .
DNA: TGTGCCAGCAGCGTGACTAGCGGGGGGATCAATGAGCAGTTCTTC; CDR3: CASSVTSGGINEQFF; D: TRBD2; J: TRBJ2-1; V: TRBV7-9; size: .
DNA: TGTGCCTGGAGTGCTCAGGGGTGGAATCAGCCCCAGCATTTT; CDR3: CAWSAQGWNQPQHF; D: .; J: TRBJ1-5; V: TRBV30; size: .
DNA: TGTGCCAGCAGCTTATCTGGCCCTGACGAGCAGTACTTC; CDR3: CASSLSGPDEQYF; D: .; J: TRBJ2-7; V: TRBV7-9; size: .
DNA: TGCGCCAGCAGCGAAGCGGGGAGCTCCTACAATGAGCAGTTCTTC; CDR3: CASSEAGSSYNEQFF; D: TRBD2; J: TRBJ2-1; V: TRBV5-1; size: .
DNA: TGTGCCAGCAGCCAAGATCTTGGGGGCTTCGTGGCAAACAGCTCTGGAAACACCATATATTTT; CDR3: CASSQDLGGFVANSSGNTIYF; D: .; J: TRBJ1-3; V: TRBV4-2; size: .